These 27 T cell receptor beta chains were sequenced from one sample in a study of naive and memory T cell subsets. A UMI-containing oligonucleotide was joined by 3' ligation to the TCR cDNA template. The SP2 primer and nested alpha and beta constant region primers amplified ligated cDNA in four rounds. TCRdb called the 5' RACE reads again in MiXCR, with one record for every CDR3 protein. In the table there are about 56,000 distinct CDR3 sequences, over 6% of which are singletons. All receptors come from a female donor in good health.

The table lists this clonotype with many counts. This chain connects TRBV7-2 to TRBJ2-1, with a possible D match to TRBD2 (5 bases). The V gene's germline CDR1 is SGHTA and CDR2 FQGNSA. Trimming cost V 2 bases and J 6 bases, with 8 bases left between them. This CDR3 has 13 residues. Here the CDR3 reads CASSLTSPNEQFF. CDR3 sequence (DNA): TGTGCCAGCAGCTTAACTAGTCCCAATGAGCAGTTCTTC.

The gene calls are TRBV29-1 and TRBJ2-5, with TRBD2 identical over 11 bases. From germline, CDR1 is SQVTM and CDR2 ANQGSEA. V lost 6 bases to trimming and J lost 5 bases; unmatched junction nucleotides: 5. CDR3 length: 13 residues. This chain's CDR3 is CSVGGLAAETQYF. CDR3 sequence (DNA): TGCAGCGTGGGGGGACTAGCGGCGGAGACCCAGTACTTC.

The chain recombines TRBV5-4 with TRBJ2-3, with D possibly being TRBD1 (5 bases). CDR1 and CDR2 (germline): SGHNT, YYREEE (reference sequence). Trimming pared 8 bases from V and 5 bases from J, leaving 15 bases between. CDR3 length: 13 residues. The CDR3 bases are TGTGCCAGATCGTCAAGGGGCGAAGATACGCAGTATTTT. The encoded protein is CARSSRGEDTQYF.

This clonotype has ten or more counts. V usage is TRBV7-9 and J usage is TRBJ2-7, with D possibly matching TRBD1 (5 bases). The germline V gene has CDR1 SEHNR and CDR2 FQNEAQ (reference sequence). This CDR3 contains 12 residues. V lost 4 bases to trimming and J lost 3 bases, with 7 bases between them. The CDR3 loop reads CASSSTGYEQYF. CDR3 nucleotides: TGTGCCAGCAGCTCAACAGGCTACGAGCAGTACTTC.

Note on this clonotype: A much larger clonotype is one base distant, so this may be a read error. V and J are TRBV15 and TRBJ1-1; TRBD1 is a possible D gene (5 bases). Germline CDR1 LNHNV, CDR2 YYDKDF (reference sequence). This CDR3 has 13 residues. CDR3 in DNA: TGTGCCACCAGCAGGGGACCGAACAATGAAGCTTTCTTT. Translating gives CATSRGPNNEAFF.

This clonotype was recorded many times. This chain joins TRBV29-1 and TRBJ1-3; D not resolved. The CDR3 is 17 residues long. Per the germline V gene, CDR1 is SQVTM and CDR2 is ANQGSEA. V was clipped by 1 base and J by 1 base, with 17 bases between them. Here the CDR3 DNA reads TGCAGCGTTGAAGCTGGGAGTTTAGAACGGTCTGGAAACACCATATATTTT. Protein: CSVEAGSLERSGNTIYF.

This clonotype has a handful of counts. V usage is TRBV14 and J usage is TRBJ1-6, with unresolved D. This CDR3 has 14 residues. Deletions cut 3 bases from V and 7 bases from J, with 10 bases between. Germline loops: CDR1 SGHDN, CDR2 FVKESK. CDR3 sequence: CASSHDSLNSPLHF. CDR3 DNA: TGTGCCAGCAGCCACGATAGTCTGAATTCACCCCTCCACTTT.

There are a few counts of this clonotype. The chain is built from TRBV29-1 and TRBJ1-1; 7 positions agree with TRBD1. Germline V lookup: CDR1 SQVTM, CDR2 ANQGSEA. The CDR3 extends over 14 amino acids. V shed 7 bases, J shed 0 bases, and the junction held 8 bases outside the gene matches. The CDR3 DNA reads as TGCAGCGGGGTAACAGGGGTCCTGAACACTGAAGCTTTCTTT. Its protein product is CSGVTGVLNTEAFF.

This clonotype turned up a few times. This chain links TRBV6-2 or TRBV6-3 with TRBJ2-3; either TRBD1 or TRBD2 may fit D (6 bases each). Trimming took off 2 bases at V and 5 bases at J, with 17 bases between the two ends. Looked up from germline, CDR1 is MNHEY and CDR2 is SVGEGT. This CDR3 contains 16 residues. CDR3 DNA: TGTGCCAGCAGTTACGGTAGGGGGGCGCCTGGAGATACGCAGTATTTT. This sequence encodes CASSYGRGAPGDTQYF.

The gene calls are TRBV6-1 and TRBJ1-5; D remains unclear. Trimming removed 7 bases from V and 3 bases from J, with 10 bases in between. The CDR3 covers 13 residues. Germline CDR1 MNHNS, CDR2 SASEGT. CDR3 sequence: CASTLGLNQPQHF. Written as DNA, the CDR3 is TGTGCCAGCACCTTGGGCCTCAATCAGCCCCAGCATTTT.

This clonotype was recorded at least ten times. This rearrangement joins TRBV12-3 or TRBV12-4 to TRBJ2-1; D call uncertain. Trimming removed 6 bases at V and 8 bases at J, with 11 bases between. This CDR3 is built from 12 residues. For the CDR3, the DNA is TGTGCCAGCAGGGACCCGCCCGATGAGCAGTTCTTC. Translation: CASRDPPDEQFF.

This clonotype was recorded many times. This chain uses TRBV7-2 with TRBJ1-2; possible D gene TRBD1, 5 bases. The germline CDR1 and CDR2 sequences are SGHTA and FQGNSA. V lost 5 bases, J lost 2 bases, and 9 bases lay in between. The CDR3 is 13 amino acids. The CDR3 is CASSPDRNYGYTF. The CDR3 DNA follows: TGTGCCAGCAGCCCTGACAGAAACTATGGCTACACCTTC.

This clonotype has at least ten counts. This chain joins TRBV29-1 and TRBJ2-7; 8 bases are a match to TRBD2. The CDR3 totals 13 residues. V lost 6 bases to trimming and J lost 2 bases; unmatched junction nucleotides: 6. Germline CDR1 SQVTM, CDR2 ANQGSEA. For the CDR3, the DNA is TGCAGCGTGGATTCCGGGGGGGCCTACGAGCAGTACTTC. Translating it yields CSVDSGGAYEQYF.

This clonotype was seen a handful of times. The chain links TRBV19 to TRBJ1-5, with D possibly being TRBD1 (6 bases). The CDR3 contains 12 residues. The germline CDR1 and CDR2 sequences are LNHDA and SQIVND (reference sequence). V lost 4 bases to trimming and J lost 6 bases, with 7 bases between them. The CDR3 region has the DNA TGTGCCAGTAGTAAGGGGGGTCAGCCCCAGCATTTT. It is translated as CASSKGGQPQHF.

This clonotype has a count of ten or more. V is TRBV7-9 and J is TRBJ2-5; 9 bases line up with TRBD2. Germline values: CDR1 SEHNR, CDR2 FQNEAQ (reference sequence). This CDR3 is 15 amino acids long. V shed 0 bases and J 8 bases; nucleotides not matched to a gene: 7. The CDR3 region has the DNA TGTGCCAGCAGCTTAGCATTCGCTAGCGGGGTAACCCAGTACTTC. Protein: CASSLAFASGVTQYF. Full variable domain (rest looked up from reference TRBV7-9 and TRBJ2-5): DTGVSQNPRHKITKRGQNVTFRCDPISEHNRLYWYRQTLGQGPEFLTYFQNEAQLEKSRLLSDRFSAERPKGSFSTLEIQRTEQGDSAMYLCASSLAFASGVTQYFGPGTRLLVL.

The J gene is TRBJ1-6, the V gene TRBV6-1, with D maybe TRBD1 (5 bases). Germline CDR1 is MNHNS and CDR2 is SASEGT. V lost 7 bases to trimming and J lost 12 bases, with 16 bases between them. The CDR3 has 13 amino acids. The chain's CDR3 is CASMGRAQEPLHF. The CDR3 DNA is TGTGCCAGCATGGGCAGGGCCCAAGAACCCCTCCACTTT.

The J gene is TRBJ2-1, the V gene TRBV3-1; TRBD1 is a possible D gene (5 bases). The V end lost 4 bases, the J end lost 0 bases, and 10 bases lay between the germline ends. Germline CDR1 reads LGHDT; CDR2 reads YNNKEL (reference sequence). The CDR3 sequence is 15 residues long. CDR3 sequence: CASSPDTVSYNEQFF. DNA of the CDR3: TGTGCCAGCAGCCCGGACACTGTCTCCTACAATGAGCAGTTCTTC.

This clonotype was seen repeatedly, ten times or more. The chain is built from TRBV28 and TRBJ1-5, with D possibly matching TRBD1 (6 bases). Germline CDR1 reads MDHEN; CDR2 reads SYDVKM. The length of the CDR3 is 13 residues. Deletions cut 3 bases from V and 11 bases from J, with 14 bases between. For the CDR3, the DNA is TGTGCCAGCAGTTTGGGGGCCCCAGGGGCCCAGCATTTT. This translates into CASSLGAPGAQHF.

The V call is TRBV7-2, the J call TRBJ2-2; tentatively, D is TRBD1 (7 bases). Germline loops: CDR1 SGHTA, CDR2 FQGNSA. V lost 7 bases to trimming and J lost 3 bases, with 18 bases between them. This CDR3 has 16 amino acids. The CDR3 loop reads CASTPRRGRDTGELFF. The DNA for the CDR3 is TGTGCCAGCACCCCTCGGAGGGGGCGTGACACCGGGGAGCTGTTTTTT.

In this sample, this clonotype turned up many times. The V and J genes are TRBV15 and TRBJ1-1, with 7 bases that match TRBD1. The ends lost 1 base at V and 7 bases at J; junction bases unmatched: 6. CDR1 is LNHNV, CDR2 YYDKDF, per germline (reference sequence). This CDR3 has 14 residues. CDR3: CATSRVGDRFEAFF. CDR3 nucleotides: TGTGCCACCAGCAGAGTAGGGGACAGATTTGAAGCTTTCTTT.

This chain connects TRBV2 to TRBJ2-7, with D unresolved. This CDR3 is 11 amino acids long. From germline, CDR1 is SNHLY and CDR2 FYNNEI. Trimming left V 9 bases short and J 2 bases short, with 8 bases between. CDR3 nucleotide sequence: TGTGCCAGTCTCCAGCCCTACGAGCAGTACTTC. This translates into CASLQPYEQYF.

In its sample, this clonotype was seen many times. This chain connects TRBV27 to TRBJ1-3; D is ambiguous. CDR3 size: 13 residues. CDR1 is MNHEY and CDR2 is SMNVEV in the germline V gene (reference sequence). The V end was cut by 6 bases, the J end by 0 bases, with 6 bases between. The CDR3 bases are TGTGCCAGCAGCTTCCGCTCTGGAAACACCATATATTTT. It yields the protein CASSFRSGNTIYF.

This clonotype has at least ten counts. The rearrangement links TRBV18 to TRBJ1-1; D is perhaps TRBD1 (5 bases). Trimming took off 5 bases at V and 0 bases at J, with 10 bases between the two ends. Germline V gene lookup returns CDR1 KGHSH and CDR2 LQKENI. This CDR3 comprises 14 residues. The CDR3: CASSLGLMNTEAFF. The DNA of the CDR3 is TGTGCCAGCTCATTGGGACTCATGAACACTGAAGCTTTCTTT.

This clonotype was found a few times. The CDR3 spells CASRGLAGLTDTQYF. DNA for the CDR3: TGTGCCAGCAGGGGACTAGCGGGGCTCACAGATACGCAGTATTTT. The chain has TRBV6-6 and TRBJ2-3, with 13 bases matching TRBD2. The J segment lost 2 bases and the V segment lost 6 bases, leaving 2 bases of the junction unmatched. The CDR3 contains 15 residues. Germline CDR1 reads MNHNY; CDR2 reads SVGAGI (reference sequence).

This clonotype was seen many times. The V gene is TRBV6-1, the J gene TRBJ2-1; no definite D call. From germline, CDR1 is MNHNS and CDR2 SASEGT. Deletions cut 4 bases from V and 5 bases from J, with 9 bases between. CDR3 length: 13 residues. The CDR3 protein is CASSARTNNEQFF. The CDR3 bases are TGTGCCAGCAGTGCCCGGACGAACAATGAGCAGTTCTTC.

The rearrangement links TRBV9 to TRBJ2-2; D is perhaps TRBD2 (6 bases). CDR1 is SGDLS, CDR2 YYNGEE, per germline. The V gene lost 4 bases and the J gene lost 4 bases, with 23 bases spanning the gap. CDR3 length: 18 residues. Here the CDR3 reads CASSPSMGGGVGTGELFF. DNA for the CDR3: TGTGCCAGCAGCCCCTCGATGGGGGGAGGAGTGGGCACCGGGGAGCTGTTTTTT.

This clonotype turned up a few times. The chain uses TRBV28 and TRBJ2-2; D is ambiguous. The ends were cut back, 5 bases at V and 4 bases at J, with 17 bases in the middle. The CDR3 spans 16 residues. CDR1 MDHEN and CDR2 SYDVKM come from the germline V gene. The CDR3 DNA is TGTGCCAGCAGTCCGCGGCGAAGCTTTAGCACCGGGGAGCTGTTTTTT. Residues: CASSPRRSFSTGELFF.